This T cell receptor (beta chain) is drawn from a study of T cell responses to AZD1222 COVID-19 vaccine. Study results and limitations: White British people made up most donors, females outnumbered males, and clonal diversity was possibly underestimated. A rise in Spike-specific TCR breadth and depth followed two AZD1222 doses.

In germline, CDR1 is MNHEY, CDR2 SMNVEV (reference sequence). The length of the CDR3 is 14 residues. Trimming took off 8 bases at V and 1 base at J, with 12 bases between the two ends. As for this clone: The antigen remains undetermined.

TCRdb's table, derived via immunoSEQ multiplex PCR, lists solely in-frame clones and lacks some. The profile covers over 150,000 clones, with under 95% appearing a single time and roughly 1.7% taken by the ten largest. The chain combines TRBV27 with TRBJ1-5, with D perhaps TRBD1 (6 bases). The sequence came from an adult who received the AZD1222 COVID-19 vaccine. The starting material was peripheral blood, obtained 28 days after the second AZD1222 dose. The CDR3 is CASREDRSNQPQHF. The CDR3 DNA reads TGTGCCAGCCGGGAAGACAGGAGCAATCAGCCCCAGCATTTT.